The clone carrying this TCR beta chain was counted at least ten times. The sample is drawn from a study of regulatory T cells in long-lasting Graves disease. Through Arm-PCR of CDR3 regions and iRepertoire HTBI primers, TCR beta libraries were built. Per the original data handling: Looking across samples, the authors found some 60 TRBV and 14 TRBJ segments. TCRdb reprocessed the multiplex PCR reads via MiXCR and lists one record per CDR3 protein. None of the V and J calls come from the authors' own analysis; TCRdb made them. The sample consists of around 450,000 distinct CDR3 sequences, about 15% of them appearing once. Specified time point: newly diagnosed GD, antithyroid drugs for less than 3 months. Following extraction of RNA from PBMCs, that RNA was used to make the TCR library. The data were also submitted as part of a second study, on T cells in Graves' hyperthyroidism and ophthalmopathy. That source notes: Each diagnosis was grounded in clinical symptoms, serum thyroxine and TRAb, thyroid ultrasound, and orbital computed tomography. Carried out on the TCR CDR3, a first-round RT-PCR used the HTBI primer set.

This TCR derives from a woman aged 25 to 39 with Graves disease. The sequences come from peripheral blood mononuclear cells (PBMCs), collected at new diagnosis, from a patient treated with antithyroid drugs.

CDR3 sequence (DNA): TGTGCCAGCAGCTCAAACCAGGGGACAGGGGAAGAGACCCAGTACTTC. Amino acid sequence: CASSSNQGTGEETQYF. This sequence joins TRBV2 and TRBJ2-5; the match to TRBD1 covers 10 bases. The V gene end was trimmed by 6 bases and the J gene end by 3 bases; junction bases not matched to a gene: 10. CDR3 length: 16 residues. CDR1 is SNHLY and CDR2 is FYNNEI in the germline V gene.